This entry describes one T cell receptor beta chain. The antigen remains undetermined. V lost 2 bases to trimming and J lost 2 bases, with 4 bases between them. CDR3 length: 13 amino acids. CDR1 and CDR2 from the germline V gene are MNHEY and SMNVEV (reference sequence). The data stem from a study of cytomegalovirus exposure and HLA in healthy donors. Study context: Around 76% of roughly 430 genotyped donors fell in the Caucasian-associated ancestry cluster.

Overall study findings and caveats: Analyses of presence/absence relied on an assumption of roughly uniform sequencing depth across donors.

In the PCR, 60 Vbeta and 13 Jbeta primers were used. The protocol was immunoSEQ multiplex PCR, while the TCRdb copy is restricted to in-frame clones and leaves out a portion. The sample contains about 140,000 clones, 65% to 90% of which appear only once. The TCR was taken from a female donor in good health and CMV-seronegative. Input material: PBMCs. The rearrangement links TRBV27 to TRBJ2-1; D gene unclear. CDR3 bases: TGTGCCAGCAGTTTACTCCCCTACAATGAGCAGTTCTTC. Protein product: CASSLLPYNEQFF.